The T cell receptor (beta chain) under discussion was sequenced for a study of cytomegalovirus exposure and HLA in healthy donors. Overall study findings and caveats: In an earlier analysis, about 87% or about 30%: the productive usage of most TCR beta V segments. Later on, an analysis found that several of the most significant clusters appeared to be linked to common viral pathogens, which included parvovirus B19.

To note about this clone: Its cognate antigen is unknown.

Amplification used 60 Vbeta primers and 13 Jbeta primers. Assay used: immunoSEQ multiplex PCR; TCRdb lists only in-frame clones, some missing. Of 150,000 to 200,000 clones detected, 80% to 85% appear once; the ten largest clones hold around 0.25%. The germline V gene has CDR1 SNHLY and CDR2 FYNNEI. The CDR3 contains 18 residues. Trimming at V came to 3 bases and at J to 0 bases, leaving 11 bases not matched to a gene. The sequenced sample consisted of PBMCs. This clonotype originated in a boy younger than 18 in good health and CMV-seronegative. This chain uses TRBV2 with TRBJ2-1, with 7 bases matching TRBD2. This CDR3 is CASSEGSGRDYSYNEQFF. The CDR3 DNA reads TGTGCCAGCAGTGAGGGTAGCGGGCGCGACTACTCCTACAATGAGCAGTTCTTC.